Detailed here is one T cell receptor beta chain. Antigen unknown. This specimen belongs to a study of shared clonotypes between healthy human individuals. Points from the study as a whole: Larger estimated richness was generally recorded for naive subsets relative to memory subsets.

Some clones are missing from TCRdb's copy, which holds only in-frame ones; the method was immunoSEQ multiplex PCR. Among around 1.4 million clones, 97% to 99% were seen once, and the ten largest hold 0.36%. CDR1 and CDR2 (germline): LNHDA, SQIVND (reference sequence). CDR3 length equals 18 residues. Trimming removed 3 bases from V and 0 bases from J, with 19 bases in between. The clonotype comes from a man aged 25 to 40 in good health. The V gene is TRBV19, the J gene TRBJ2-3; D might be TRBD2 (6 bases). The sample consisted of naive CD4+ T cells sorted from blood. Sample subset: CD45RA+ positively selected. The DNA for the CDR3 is TGTGCCAGTAGTATCGGCATGCTGAGGCGGGGTAGCACAGATACGCAGTATTTT. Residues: CASSIGMLRRGSTDTQYF.